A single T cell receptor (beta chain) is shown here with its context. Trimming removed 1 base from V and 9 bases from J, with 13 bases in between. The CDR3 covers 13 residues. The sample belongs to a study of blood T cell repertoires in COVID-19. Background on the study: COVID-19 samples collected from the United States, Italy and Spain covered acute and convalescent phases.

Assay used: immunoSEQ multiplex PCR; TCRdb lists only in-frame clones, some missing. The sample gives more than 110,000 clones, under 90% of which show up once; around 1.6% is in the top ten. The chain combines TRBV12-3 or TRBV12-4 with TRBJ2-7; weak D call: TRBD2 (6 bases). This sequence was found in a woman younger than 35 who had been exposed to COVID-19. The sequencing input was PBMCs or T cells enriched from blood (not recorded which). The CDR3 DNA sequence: TGTGCCAGCAGTTTAGGAGGGAGGACCAGGCAGTACTTC. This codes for CASSLGGRTRQYF.